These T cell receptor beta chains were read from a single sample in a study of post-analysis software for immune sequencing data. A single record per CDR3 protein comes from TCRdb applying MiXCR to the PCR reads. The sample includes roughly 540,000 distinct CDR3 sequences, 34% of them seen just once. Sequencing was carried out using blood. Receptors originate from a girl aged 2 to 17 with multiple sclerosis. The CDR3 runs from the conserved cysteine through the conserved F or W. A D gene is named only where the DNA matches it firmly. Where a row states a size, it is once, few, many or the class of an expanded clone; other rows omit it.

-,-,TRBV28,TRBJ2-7,CASSQFRGEQYF,TGTGCCAGCAGTCAGTTTCGAGGGGAGCAGTACTTC
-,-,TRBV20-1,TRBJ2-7,CSARGFDYKQYF,TGCAGTGCTAGGGGGTTCGACTACAAGCAGTACTTC
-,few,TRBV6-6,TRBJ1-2,CAAAIGENGYTF,TGTGCCGCGGCCATCGGGGAAAATGGCTACACCTTC
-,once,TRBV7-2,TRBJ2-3,CASSSPWGAQYF,TGTGCCAGCAGCTCCCCGTGGGGGGCGCAGTATTTT
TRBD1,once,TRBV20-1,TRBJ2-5,CSAYGQGRETQYF,TGCAGTGCTTATGGACAGGGGAGAGAGACCCAGTACTTC
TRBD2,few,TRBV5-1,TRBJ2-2,CASSTGLAPGTGELFF,TGCGCCAGCAGCACAGGACTAGCTCCCGGCACCGGGGAGCTGTTTTTT
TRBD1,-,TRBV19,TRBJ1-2,CASTPGTVNYGYTF,TGTGCCAGTACCCCCGGGACAGTGAACTATGGCTACACCTTC
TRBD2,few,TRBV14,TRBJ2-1,CASSQLAGVVNEQFF,TGTGCCAGCAGCCAACTAGCGGGCGTTGTTAATGAGCAGTTCTTC
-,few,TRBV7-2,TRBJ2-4,CASSLVGRGENIQYF,TGTGCCAGCAGCTTAGTGGGCAGGGGGGAAAACATTCAGTACTTC
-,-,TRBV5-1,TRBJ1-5,CASSSGLEGNQPQHF,TGCGCCAGCAGCTCCGGACTGGAGGGCAATCAGCCCCAGCATTTT
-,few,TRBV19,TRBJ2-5,CASTWGGSETQYF,TGTGCCAGTACCTGGGGGGGCTCTGAGACCCAGTACTTC
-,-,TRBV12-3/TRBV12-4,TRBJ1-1,CASSPGQHMGNTEAFF,TGTGCCAGCAGCCCCGGACAGCACATGGGGAACACTGAAGCTTTCTTT
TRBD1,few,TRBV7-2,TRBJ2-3,CASSFFQGAHTQYF,TGTGCCAGCAGCTTCTTTCAGGGGGCGCATACGCAGTATTTT
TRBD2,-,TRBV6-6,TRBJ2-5,CASSWASGAETQYF,TGTGCCAGCAGTTGGGCTAGCGGGGCGGAGACCCAGTACTTC
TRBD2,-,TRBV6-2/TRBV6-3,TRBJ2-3,CASSQAGGPTDTQYF,TGTGCCAGCAGCCAAGCGGGGGGGCCGACAGATACGCAGTATTTT
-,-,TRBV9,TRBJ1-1,CASSVVDPNTEAFF,TGTGCCAGCAGCGTAGTGGATCCGAACACTGAAGCTTTCTTT
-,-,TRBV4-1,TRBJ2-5,CASSQVIRETQYF,TGCGCCAGCAGCCAAGTGATCAGGGAGACCCAGTACTTC
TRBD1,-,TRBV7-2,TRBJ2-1,CASDRDRGQIRSINEQFF,TGTGCCAGCGATAGGGACAGGGGACAAATCCGCTCAATCAATGAGCAGTTCTTC
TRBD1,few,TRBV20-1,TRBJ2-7,CSAGQGAGSYEQYF,TGCAGTGCCGGACAGGGGGCGGGGTCCTACGAGCAGTACTTC
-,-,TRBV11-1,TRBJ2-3,CASSPRTTKAPDTQYF,TGTGCCAGCAGCCCTCGGACGACGAAGGCACCAGATACGCAGTATTTT
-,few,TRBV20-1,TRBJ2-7,CSAFDGQYEQYF,TGCAGTGCTTTCGACGGACAGTACGAGCAGTACTTC
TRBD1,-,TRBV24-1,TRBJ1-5,CATSDSDRLGNQPQHF,TGTGCCACCAGTGATTCGGACAGGCTGGGCAATCAGCCCCAGCATTTT
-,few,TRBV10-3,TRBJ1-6,CAIRDSGSSPLHF,TGTGCCATCAGGGACAGCGGGTCTTCACCCCTCCACTTT
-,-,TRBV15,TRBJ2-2,CATSRVAGDHTGELFF,TGTGCCACCAGCAGAGTTGCAGGGGACCACACCGGGGAGCTGTTTTTT
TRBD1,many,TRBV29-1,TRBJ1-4,CSVHRGRELFF,TGCAGCGTTCACAGGGGAAGGGAACTGTTTTTT
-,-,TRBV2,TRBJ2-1,CASSTNYNEQFF,TGTGCCAGCAGCACGAATTACAATGAGCAGTTCTTC
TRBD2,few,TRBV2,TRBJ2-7,CASGGGGASYEQYF,TGTGCCAGCGGGGGCGGGGGGGCCTCCTACGAGCAGTACTTC
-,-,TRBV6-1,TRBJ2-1,CASALWGRYNEQFF,TGTGCCAGTGCCCTTTGGGGGCGGTACAATGAGCAGTTCTTC
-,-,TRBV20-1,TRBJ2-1,CSATDKFEQFF,TGCAGTGCTACGGACAAGTTTGAGCAGTTCTTC
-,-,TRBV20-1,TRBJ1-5,CSARGGSSQPQHF,TGCAGTGCTAGAGGGGGGTCTTCGCAGCCCCAGCATTTT
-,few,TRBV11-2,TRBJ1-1,CASSPRQRMNTEAFF,TGTGCCAGCAGCCCGAGACAGCGGATGAACACTGAAGCTTTCTTT
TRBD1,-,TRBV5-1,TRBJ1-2,CASSANSGTDYDYTF,TGCGCCAGCAGCGCAAACTCCGGGACAGACTATGACTACACCTTC